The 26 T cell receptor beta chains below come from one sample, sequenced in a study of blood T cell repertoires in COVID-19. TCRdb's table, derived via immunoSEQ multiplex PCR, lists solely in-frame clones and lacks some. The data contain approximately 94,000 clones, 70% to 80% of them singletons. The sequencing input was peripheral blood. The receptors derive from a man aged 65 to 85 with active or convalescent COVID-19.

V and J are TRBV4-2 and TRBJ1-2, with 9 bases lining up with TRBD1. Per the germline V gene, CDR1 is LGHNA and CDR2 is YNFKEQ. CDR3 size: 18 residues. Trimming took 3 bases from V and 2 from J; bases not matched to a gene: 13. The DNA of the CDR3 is TGTGCCAGCAGCCAGGCTGCTCCCCCCGGGACAGGGAACTATGGCTACACCTTC. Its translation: CASSQAAPPGTGNYGYTF.

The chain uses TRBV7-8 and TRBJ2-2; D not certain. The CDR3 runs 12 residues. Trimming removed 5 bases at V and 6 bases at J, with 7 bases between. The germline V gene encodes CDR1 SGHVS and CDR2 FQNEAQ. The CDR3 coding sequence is TGTGCCAGCAGCATGACTGCCGGGGAGCTGTTTTTT. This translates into CASSMTAGELFF.

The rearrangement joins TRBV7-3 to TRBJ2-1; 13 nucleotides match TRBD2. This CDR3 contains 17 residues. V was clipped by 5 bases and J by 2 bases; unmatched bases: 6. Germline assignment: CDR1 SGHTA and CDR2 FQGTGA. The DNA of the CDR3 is TGTGCCAGCAGCCGCGGACTAGCGGGAGATCCCTACAATGAGCAGTTCTTC. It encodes CASSRGLAGDPYNEQFF.

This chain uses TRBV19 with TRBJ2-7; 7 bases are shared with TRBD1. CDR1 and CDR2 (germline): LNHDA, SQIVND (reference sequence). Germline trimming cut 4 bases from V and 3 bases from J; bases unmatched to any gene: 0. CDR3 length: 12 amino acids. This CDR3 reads CASSTGGYEQYF. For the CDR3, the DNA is TGTGCCAGTAGTACAGGGGGCTACGAGCAGTACTTC.

DNA for the CDR3: TGTGCCAGCAGCCCGTGGAGGGGGGGGAAGATAGTTAATGAAAAACTGTTTTTT. Amino acid sequence: CASSPWRGGKIVNEKLFF. The V call is TRBV14, the J call TRBJ1-4, with D possibly TRBD1 on 6 matching bases. The CDR3 runs 18 residues. V dropped 4 bases and J dropped 4 bases, with 22 bases sitting between them. Germline CDR1 is SGHDN and CDR2 is FVKESK.

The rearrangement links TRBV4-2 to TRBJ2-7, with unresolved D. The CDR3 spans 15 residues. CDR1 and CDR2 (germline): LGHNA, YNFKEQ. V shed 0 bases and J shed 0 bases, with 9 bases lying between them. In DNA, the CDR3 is TGTGCCAGCAGCCAAGATGAACCGAGCTCCTACGAGCAGTACTTC. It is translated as CASSQDEPSSYEQYF.

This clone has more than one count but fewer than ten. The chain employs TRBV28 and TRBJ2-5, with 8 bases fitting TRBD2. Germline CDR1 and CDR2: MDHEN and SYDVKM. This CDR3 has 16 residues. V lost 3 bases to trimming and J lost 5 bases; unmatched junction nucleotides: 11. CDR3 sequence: CASSFSRGGGLETQYF. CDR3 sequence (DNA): TGTGCCAGCAGTTTCTCCCGGGGGGGAGGCTTGGAGACCCAGTACTTC.

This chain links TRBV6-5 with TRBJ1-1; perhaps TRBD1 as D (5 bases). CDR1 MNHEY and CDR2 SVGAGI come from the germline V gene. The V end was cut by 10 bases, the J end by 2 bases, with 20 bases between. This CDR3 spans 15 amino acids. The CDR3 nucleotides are TGTGCCACCAGGTTTGGGGGGACGGTCAACACTGAAGCTTTCTTT. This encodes CATRFGGTVNTEAFF.

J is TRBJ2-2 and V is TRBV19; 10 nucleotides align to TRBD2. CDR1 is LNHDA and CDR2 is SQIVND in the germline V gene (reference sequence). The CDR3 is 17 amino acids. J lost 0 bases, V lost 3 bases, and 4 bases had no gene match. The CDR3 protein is CASSITLAGANTGELFF. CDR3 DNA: TGTGCCAGTAGTATCACCCTAGCGGGGGCGAACACCGGGGAGCTGTTTTTT.

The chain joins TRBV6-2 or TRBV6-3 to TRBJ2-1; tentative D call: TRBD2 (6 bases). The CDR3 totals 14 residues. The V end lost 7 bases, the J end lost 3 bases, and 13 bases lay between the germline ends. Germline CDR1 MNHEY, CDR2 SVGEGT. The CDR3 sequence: CASTPRGFYNEQFF. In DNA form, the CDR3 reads TGTGCCAGCACCCCCCGGGGGTTCTACAATGAGCAGTTCTTC.

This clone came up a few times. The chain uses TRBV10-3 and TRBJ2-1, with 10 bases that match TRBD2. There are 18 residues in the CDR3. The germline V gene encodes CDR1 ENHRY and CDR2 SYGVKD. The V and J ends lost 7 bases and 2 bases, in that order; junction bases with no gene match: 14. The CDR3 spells CAIKEGILSGRAYNEQFF. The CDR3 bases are TGTGCCATCAAGGAGGGCATATTGAGCGGGAGGGCCTACAATGAGCAGTTCTTC.

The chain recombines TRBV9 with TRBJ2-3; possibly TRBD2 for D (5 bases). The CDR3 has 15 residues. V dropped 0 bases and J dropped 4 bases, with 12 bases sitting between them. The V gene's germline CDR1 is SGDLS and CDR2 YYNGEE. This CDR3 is CASSVGVEAADTQYF. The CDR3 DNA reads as TGTGCCAGCAGCGTAGGAGTAGAAGCGGCAGATACGCAGTATTTT.

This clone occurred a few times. The CDR3: CASSVGGGDFYEQYF. In DNA form, the CDR3 reads TGTGCCAGCAGCGTAGGGGGCGGGGACTTCTACGAGCAGTACTTC. This chain links TRBV9 with TRBJ2-7, with D perhaps matching TRBD2 (6 bases). Trimming pared 0 bases from V and 3 bases from J, leaving 13 bases between. CDR1 and CDR2 (germline): SGDLS, YYNGEE. The CDR3 contains 15 residues.

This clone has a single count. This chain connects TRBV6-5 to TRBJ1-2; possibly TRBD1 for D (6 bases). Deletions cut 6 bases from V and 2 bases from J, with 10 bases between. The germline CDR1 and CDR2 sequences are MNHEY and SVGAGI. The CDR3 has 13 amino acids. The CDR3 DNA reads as TGTGCCAGCAGAGGACAGAAAAACTATGGCTACACCTTC. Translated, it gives CASRGQKNYGYTF.

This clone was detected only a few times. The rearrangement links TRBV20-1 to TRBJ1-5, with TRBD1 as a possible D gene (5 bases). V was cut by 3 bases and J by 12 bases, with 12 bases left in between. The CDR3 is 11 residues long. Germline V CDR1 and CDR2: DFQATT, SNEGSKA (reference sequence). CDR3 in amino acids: CSARSGADQHF. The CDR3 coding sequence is TGCAGTGCTAGGAGCGGGGCCGACCAGCATTTT.

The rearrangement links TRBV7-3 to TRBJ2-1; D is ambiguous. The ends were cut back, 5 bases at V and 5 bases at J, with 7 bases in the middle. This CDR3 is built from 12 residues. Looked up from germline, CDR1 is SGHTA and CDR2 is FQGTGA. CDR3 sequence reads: CASSQANNEQFF. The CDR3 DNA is TGTGCCAGCAGCCAAGCTAACAATGAGCAGTTCTTC.

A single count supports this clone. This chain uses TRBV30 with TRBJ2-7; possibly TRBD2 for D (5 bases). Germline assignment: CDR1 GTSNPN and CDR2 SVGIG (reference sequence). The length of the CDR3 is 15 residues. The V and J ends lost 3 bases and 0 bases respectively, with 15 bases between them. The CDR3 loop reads CAWRGRTFFSYEQYF. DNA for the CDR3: TGTGCCTGGAGGGGCCGGACTTTTTTCTCCTACGAGCAGTACTTC.

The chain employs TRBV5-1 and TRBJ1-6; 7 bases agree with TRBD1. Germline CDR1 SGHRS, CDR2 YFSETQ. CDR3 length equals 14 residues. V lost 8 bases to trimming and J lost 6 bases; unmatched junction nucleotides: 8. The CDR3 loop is CASTPGQSNSPLHF. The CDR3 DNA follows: TGCGCCAGTACTCCGGGACAGTCTAATTCACCCCTCCACTTT. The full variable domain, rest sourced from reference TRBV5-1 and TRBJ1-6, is KAGVTQTPRYLIKTRGQQVTLSCSPISGHRSVSWYQQTPGQGLQFLFEYFSETQRNKGNFPGRFSGRQFSNSRSEMNVSTLELGDSALYLCASTPGQSNSPLHFGNGTRLTVT.

CDR3 DNA: TGTGCCAGCAGCTTAGACATGCCCCACGAGCAGTACTTC. Encoded protein: CASSLDMPHEQYF. The chain joins TRBV5-4 to TRBJ2-7; D gene ambiguous. Germline values: CDR1 SGHNT, CDR2 YYREEE (reference sequence). V lost 2 bases to trimming and J lost 5 bases, with 11 bases between them. The CDR3 loop spans 13 amino acids.

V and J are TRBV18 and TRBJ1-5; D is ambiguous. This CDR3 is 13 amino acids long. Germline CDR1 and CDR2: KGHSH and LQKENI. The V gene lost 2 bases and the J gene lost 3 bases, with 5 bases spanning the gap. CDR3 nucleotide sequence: TGTGCCAGCTCACCAGGCCCCAATCAGCCCCAGCATTTT. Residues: CASSPGPNQPQHF. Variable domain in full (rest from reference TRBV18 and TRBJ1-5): NAGVMQNPRHLVRRRGQEARLRCSPMKGHSHVYWYRQLPEEGLKFMVYLQKENIIDESGMPKERFSAEFPKEGPSILRIQQVVRGDSAAYFCASSPGPNQPQHFGDGTRLSIL.

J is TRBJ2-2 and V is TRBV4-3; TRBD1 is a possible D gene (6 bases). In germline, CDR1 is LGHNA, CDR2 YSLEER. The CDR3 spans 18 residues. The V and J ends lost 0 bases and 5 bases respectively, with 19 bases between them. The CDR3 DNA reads TGCGCCAGCAGCCAAGATAGCTTCCAGGGGACCACAACCGGGGAGCTGTTTTTT. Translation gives CASSQDSFQGTTTGELFF.

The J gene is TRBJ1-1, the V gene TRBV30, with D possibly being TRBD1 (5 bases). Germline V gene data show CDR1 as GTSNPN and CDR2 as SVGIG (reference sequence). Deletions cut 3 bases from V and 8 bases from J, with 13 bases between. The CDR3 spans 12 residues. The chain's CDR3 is CAWSQGWAEAFF. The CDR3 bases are TGTGCCTGGAGCCAGGGTTGGGCAGAAGCTTTCTTT.

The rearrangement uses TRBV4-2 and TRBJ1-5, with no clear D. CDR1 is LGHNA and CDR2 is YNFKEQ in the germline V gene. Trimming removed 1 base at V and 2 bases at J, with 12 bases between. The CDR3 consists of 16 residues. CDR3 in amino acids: CASSQGFSGGNQPQHF. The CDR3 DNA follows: TGTGCCAGCAGCCAAGGGTTTAGCGGAGGCAATCAGCCCCAGCATTTT.

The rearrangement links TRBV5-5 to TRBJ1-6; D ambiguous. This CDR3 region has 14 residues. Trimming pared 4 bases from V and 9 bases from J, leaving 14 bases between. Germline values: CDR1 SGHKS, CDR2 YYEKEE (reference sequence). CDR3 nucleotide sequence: TGTGCCAGCAGCCTCGGAGGACGGGGTTCACCCCTCCACTTT. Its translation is CASSLGGRGSPLHF.

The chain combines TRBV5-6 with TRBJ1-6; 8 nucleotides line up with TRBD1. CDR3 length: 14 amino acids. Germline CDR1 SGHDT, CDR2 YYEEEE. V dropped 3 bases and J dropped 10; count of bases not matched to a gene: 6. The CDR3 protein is CASSSRQGLSPLHF. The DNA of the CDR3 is TGTGCCAGCAGCTCGAGACAGGGGCTATCACCCCTCCACTTT.

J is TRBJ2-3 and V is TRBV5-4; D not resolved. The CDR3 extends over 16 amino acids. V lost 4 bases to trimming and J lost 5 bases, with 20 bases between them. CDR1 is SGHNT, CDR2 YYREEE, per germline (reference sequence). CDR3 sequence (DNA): TGTGCCAGCAGCCGAGAGTTAGCTCCCACGGGAGATACGCAGTATTTT. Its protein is CASSRELAPTGDTQYF.